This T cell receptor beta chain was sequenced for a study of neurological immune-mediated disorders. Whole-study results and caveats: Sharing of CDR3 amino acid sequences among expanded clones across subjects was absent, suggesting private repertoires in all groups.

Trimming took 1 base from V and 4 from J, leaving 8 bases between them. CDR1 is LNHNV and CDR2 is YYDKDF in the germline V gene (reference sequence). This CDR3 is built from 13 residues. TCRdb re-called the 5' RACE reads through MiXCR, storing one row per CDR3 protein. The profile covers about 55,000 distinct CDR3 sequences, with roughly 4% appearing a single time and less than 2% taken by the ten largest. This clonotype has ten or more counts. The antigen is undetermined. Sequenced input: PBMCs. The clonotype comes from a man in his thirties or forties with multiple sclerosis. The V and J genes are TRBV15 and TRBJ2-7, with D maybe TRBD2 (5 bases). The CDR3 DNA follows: TGTGCCACCAGCAGAGTTGGGGAGTACGAGCAGTACTTC. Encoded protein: CATSRVGEYEQYF.